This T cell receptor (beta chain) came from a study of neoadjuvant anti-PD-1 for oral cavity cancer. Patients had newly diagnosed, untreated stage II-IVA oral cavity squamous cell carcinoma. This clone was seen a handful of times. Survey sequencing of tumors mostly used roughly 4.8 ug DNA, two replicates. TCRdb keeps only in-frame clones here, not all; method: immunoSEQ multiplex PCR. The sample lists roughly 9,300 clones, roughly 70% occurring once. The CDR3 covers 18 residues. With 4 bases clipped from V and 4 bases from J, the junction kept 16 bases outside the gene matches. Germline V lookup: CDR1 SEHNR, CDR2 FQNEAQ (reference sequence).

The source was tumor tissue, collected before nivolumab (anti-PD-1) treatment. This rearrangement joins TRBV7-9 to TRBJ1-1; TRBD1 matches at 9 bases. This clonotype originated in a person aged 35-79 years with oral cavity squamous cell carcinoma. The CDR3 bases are TGTGCCAGCAGCTGGGGAACCGGGACAGGGTGGCGAAGCACTGAAGCTTTCTTT. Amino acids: CASSWGTGTGWRSTEAFF.